Presented here are 3 T cell receptor beta chains from one specimen sequenced in a study of response to subunit inactivated influenza vaccine (dated by TCRdb to 2017 to 2018). Receptor amplification or capture employed RT-PCR. The sequencing machine was an Illumina HiSeq 2500. TCRdb trimmed public reads at Q25 via fastp, called clones via MiXCR and kept in-frame beta chains. Under each unique CDR3 protein, matching rows form one entry showing the most common genes and DNA. Present in this sample are roughly 540,000 distinct CDR3 sequences, less than 25% of which were seen just once. The ten largest clones add up to about 3% of the sample. In addition, the sample was reused for a study of T cells expressing NK-cell markers. Taken from the second paper: 5'RACE template switching, by which a universal primer site and unique molecular identifiers were added, was used to make TCR beta cDNA libraries.

Sample: CD4+ T cells sorted from PBMCs, taken approximately 13 days after vaccination. These receptors originate from a man aged 50 or older who received an inactivated influenza vaccine. Donor details come from another sample of the same person, matched by shared clones.

This clonotype was counted at least ten times. The V gene is TRBV29-1, the J gene TRBJ2-7; no reliable D call. Germline lookup yields CDR1 SQVTM and CDR2 ANQGSEA. The CDR3 is made up of 12 amino acids. Trimming pared 4 bases from V and 0 bases from J, leaving 7 bases between. The CDR3 DNA reads as TGCAGCGTTGGCCGAAGCTCCTACGAGCAGTACTTC. Its translation is CSVGRSSYEQYF.

This clonotype was found a few times. V gene TRBV7-8 combines with J gene TRBJ2-1; 10 bases match TRBD1. The junction had 2 bases not matched to a gene; V was cut back by 1 base and J by 8 bases. Germline CDR1 is SGHVS and CDR2 is FQNEAQ. The CDR3 covers 14 residues. CDR3 region: CASSLDGTGDEQFF. CDR3 bases: TGTGCCAGCAGCTTAGATGGGACAGGGGATGAGCAGTTCTTC.

This clonotype occurred a few times. The chain uses TRBV12-3 or TRBV12-4 and TRBJ2-1; no reliable D call. Trimming removed 6 bases at V and 10 bases at J, with 10 bases between. This CDR3 contains 11 residues. CDR3 sequence: CASSLAWEQFF. In nucleotides, the CDR3 is TGTGCCAGCAGCCTGGCGTGGGAGCAGTTCTTC.